This T cell receptor beta chain is from a study of prognosis after radiotherapy for stage I lung cancer. Regarding the study as a whole: There was a fall in unique TCR clone counts after stereotactic body radiation therapy, median 10,088 versus 6,861.

This clonotype was recorded many times. Its specificity is unknown. Genomic DNA yielded TCR beta CDR3, amplified by two-round multiplex PCR. For every TRBV and TRBJ gene, a specific primer was used in first-round PCR. MiXCR, applied by TCRdb to the multiplex PCR reads, yields one record per CDR3 protein. This table holds 45,000 to 60,000 distinct CDR3 sequences, less than 35% found once. The receptor was derived from a donor over 45 with non-small cell lung cancer. The sample was PBMCs, taken before or after stereotactic body radiation therapy (not recorded which).

The DNA for the CDR3 is TGTGCCAGCTCACCGACAGGCGTGGGGGAAGATACGCAGTATTTT. Its translation: CASSPTGVGEDTQYF. The gene calls are TRBV18 and TRBJ2-3; D may be TRBD1 (6 bases). Germline V lookup: CDR1 KGHSH, CDR2 LQKENI. The CDR3 runs 15 residues. Trimming cost V 3 bases and J 5 bases, with 15 bases left between them. Full variable domain (rest looked up from reference TRBV18 and TRBJ2-3): NAGVMQNPRHLVRRRGQEARLRCSPMKGHSHVYWYRQLPEEGLKFMVYLQKENIIDESGMPKERFSAEFPKEGPSILRIQQVVRGDSAAYFCASSPTGVGEDTQYFGPGTRLTVL.